The text below deals with one T cell receptor beta chain. What it binds is unknown. The data originate from a study of blood T cells in healthy people across ages. Whole-study results and caveats: Long-lived donors exceeded aged donors in naive CD4+ cells and diversity. Investigators treated diversity estimates from one million T cells as underestimates.

Drawn from each donor were ten milliliters of peripheral blood. Trimming took off 0 bases at V and 7 bases at J, with 10 bases between the two ends. Germline assignment: CDR1 LGHDT and CDR2 YNNKEL (reference sequence). The CDR3 totals 15 residues. Sample-barcoded 5' priming and a J-beta primer mix drove a second PCR of about 7 to 12 cycles. A single record per CDR3 protein comes from TCRdb applying MiXCR to the 5' RACE reads. This sample has around 1.5 million distinct CDR3 sequences, with approximately 59% found just once. The chain joins TRBV3-1 to TRBJ1-6; D gene uncertain. This TCR derives from a man younger than 30 in good health. Sequencing was performed on blood. CDR3 nucleotides: TGTGCCAGCAGCCAAGATAGTCTCGGGAATTCACCCCTCCACTTT. Its translation: CASSQDSLGNSPLHF.